A selection of T cell receptor beta chains follows, all from one sample in a study of regulatory T cells in long-lasting Graves disease. From the multiplex PCR reads, TCRdb called clonotypes with MiXCR, one entry per CDR3 protein. Found here are about 200,000 distinct CDR3 sequences, approximately 20% of them singletons; the top ten hold around 20%. The source was peripheral blood mononuclear cells (PBMCs), collected at new diagnosis, from a patient treated with antithyroid drugs. These receptors all come from a female donor with Graves disease. Each CDR3 is given with its conserved first and last residue. The D gene is left open where the match is weak. Size tells how often a clone was seen (once, few, many) or the class of an expanded clone, and some rows leave it out.

clone_size	v_call	j_call	d_call	cdr3_aa	cdr3_nt
.	TRBV11-1	TRBJ2-7	TRBD2	CASSLTRASGRARGYEQYF	TGTGCCAGCAGCTTAACTAGGGCTAGCGGGAGGGCCAGGGGCTACGAGCAGTACTTC
once	TRBV24-1	TRBJ2-1	TRBD2	CATSEGGRPYNEQFF	TGTGCCACCAGTGAGGGCGGGAGACCCTACAATGAGCAGTTCTTC
many	TRBV28	TRBJ2-3	TRBD2	CASSISGIRADTQYF	TGTGCCAGCAGCATTAGCGGGATCAGGGCAGATACGCAGTATTTT
few	TRBV20-1	TRBJ2-7	.	CSAAVGGDEQYF	TGCAGTGCTGCCGTAGGTGGAGACGAGCAGTACTTC
many	TRBV20-1	TRBJ2-7	TRBD2	CSARDRRASGSYEQYF	TGCAGTGCTAGAGATCGGAGGGCAAGCGGGAGTTACGAGCAGTACTTC
many	TRBV6-2/TRBV6-3	TRBJ1-2	TRBD1	CASSWDRRVRNGYTF	TGTGCCAGCAGCTGGGACAGAAGGGTACGTAATGGCTACACCTTC
many	TRBV7-2	TRBJ1-2	.	CASSLRDGYGYTF	TGTGCCAGCAGCCTCCGGGACGGCTATGGCTACACCTTC
.	TRBV30	TRBJ2-7	TRBD2	CAWASNGRAGYEQYF	TGTGCCTGGGCCTCTAACGGGAGGGCCGGGTACGAGCAGTACTTC
many	TRBV3-1	TRBJ2-3	TRBD2	CASSQVAAGGDTQYF	TGTGCCAGCAGCCAAGTAGCGGCGGGGGGGGATACGCAGTATTTT
.	TRBV9	TRBJ1-2	.	CASSSRTGWGYTF	TGTGCCAGCAGCTCCCGGACGGGTTGGGGCTACACCTTC
many	TRBV20-1	TRBJ2-6	.	CSAKQGQLRSGANVLTF	TGCAGTGCCAAACAAGGACAGTTAAGGTCTGGGGCCAACGTCCTGACTTTC
many	TRBV6-2/TRBV6-3	TRBJ2-1	TRBD1	CASRNPGQTMYNEQFF	TGTGCCAGCAGAAATCCGGGACAGACAATGTACAATGAGCAGTTCTTC
many	TRBV12-3/TRBV12-4	TRBJ2-1	.	CASLKSIGGNEQFF	TGTGCCAGCCTGAAAAGTATCGGGGGTAATGAGCAGTTCTTC
.	TRBV25-1	TRBJ1-1	TRBD1	CASLTGGGTEAFF	TGTGCCAGCCTGACAGGGGGCGGCACTGAAGCTTTCTTT
many	TRBV20-1	TRBJ1-1	.	CSARDRRRWNPEAFF	TGCAGTGCTAGAGATCGAAGACGGTGGAACCCTGAAGCTTTCTTT
many	TRBV7-9	TRBJ1-1	.	CASSLGEMNTEAFF	TGTGCCAGCAGCTTAGGGGAAATGAACACTGAAGCTTTCTTT
.	TRBV20-1	TRBJ2-7	.	CSAGESYEQYF	TGCAGTGCAGGGGAGAGTTACGAGCAGTACTTC
many	TRBV20-1	TRBJ2-1	TRBD2	CSARATSGDYNEQFF	TGCAGTGCTAGAGCGACTAGCGGGGACTACAATGAGCAGTTCTTC
.	TRBV29-1	TRBJ2-7	.	CSAQGGLSSYEQYF	TGCAGCGCACAAGGTGGGCTAAGCTCCTACGAGCAGTACTTC
many	TRBV12-3/TRBV12-4	TRBJ2-7	TRBD2	CASSRLAGGRYEQYF	TGTGCCAGCAGTCGACTAGCGGGAGGCCGATACGAGCAGTACTTC
many	TRBV2	TRBJ2-7	TRBD1	CASNDRATYEQYF	TGTGCCAGCAATGACAGGGCTACCTACGAGCAGTACTTC
many	TRBV5-4	TRBJ1-2	.	CASSLSRGEGGYTF	TGTGCCAGCAGCTTGTCCCGGGGCGAGGGGGGCTACACCTTC
.	TRBV28	TRBJ2-7	.	CASSFARYEQYF	TGTGCCAGCAGTTTTGCCCGATACGAGCAGTACTTC
many	TRBV20-1	TRBJ2-7	.	CSALDGEQYF	TGCAGTGCCCTTGACGGCGAGCAGTACTTC
few	TRBV18	TRBJ1-1	.	CASSLDGRAFF	TGTGCCAGCTCACTAGACGGACGGGCTTTCTTT
many	TRBV27	TRBJ2-3	TRBD1	CASSPLGQGPDTQYF	TGTGCCAGCAGTCCCCTCGGACAGGGCCCAGATACGCAGTATTTT
.	TRBV10-3	TRBJ2-1	.	CAISELLSSYNEQFF	TGTGCCATCAGTGAGCTATTGAGCTCCTACAATGAGCAGTTCTTC
few	TRBV2	TRBJ2-3	.	CASGLSTDTQYF	TGTGCCAGCGGGCTGAGCACAGATACGCAGTATTTT
many	TRBV5-1	TRBJ1-1	.	CASSLSSGDTEAFF	TGCGCCAGCAGCTTGAGTTCTGGGGACACTGAAGCTTTCTTT
many	TRBV2	TRBJ2-3	.	CASSQVDTQYF	TGTGCCAGCAGCCAGGTCGATACGCAGTATTTT
many	TRBV11-2	TRBJ2-1	TRBD1	CASSRRQGGGNEQFF	TGTGCCAGCAGCCGGCGACAGGGGGGGGGCAATGAGCAGTTCTTC
.	TRBV7-3	TRBJ2-7	TRBD1	CASSPRTGIEQYF	TGTGCCAGCAGCCCGCGGACAGGGATCGAGCAGTACTTC
many	TRBV24-1	TRBJ2-3	TRBD2	CATSDPGLAGVDTQYF	TGTGCCACCAGTGATCCGGGACTAGCGGGAGTTGATACGCAGTATTTT
many	TRBV2	TRBJ1-1	.	CASSEAQGFMNTEAFF	TGTGCCAGCAGTGAAGCGCAGGGCTTCATGAACACTGAAGCTTTCTTT
many	TRBV7-9	TRBJ2-3	.	CASSGGLRDTQYF	TGTGCCAGCAGTGGGGGGCTGAGAGATACGCAGTATTTT
.	TRBV4-3	TRBJ1-2	.	CASSQDMTATNYGYTF	TGCGCCAGCAGCCAAGATATGACAGCTACTAACTATGGCTACACCTTC